The T cell receptor beta chain under discussion was sequenced for a study of cytomegalovirus exposure and HLA in healthy donors. As for the study in general: Among fewer than 500 genotyped donors, around 82% fell in the Caucasian-associated ancestry cluster. Study observations and caveats: Certain indistinguishable V segments, among them TRBV6-2 and TRBV6-3, were excluded. CMV serostatus alone was available as immune exposure information. Researchers catalogued roughly 150 TCR beta chains as cytomegalovirus-associated.

In the case of this clone: Its matching antigen is unknown.

The PCR had 60 Vbeta and 13 Jbeta primers. Generated by immunoSEQ multiplex PCR, the TCRdb table keeps only in-frame clones and is missing some. The table records about 180,000 clones, over 70% of them present only once. From germline, CDR1 is MNHEY and CDR2 SVGAGI. V dropped 4 bases and J dropped 6 bases, with 13 bases sitting between them. The CDR3 is 14 residues long. Source material: PBMCs. The chain has TRBV6-5 and TRBJ1-5; D is unclear. This TCR derives from a male donor in good health and CMV-seronegative. CDR3 nucleotides: TGTGCCAGCAGTTCCCCCTTCAGTGGTCAGCCCCAGCATTTT. It specifies CASSSPFSGQPQHF.